This T cell receptor beta chain was retrieved from a study of blood T cells in healthy people across ages. Notes on the study in general: Both higher diversity and more naive CD4+ cells marked long-lived donors when set against aged donors. Investigators treated diversity estimates from one million T cells as underestimates.

This clonotype occurred a few times. Its antigen is as yet unknown. Using a J-beta primer mix together with a sample-barcoded 5' primer, a second PCR was run for 7 to 11 cycles. A template-switch adaptor that had 12 random nucleotides put a tag on each cDNA molecule. TCRdb re-called the 5' RACE reads through MiXCR, storing one row per CDR3 protein. The sample carries roughly 790,000 distinct CDR3 sequences, approximately 43% recorded once. Donors each provided about 10 milliliters of peripheral blood. This CDR3 is 13 amino acids long. CDR1 is SQVTM, CDR2 ANQGSEA, per germline. Deletions cut 4 bases from V and 0 bases from J, with 9 bases between.

Sequenced material: blood. This receptor was taken from an older woman in good health. This chain joins TRBV29-1 and TRBJ1-1, with D hard to call. CDR3 region: CSVVYGMNTEAFF. CDR3 bases: TGCAGCGTTGTGTACGGGATGAACACTGAAGCTTTCTTT.